This T cell receptor (beta chain) appears in the sequencing data of a study of blood T cell repertoires in COVID-19. This CDR3 region has 15 residues. V was clipped by 3 bases and J by 1 base, with 13 bases between them. Germline-derived CDR1 and CDR2 are SGDLS and YYNGEE. Source study methods: Estimated nucleated cell counts came from reference gene primer amplification. TCRdb keeps only in-frame clones here, not all; method: immunoSEQ multiplex PCR. The V and J calls and clone size come from that table; D and trimming were worked out from the DNA. The sample holds 60,000 to 95,000 clones, over 85% seen once.

This rearrangement joins TRBV9 to TRBJ2-5; tentatively, D is TRBD1 (6 bases). This receptor was obtained from a woman older than 75 with active or convalescent COVID-19. Sequenced input: peripheral blood. CDR3 DNA sequence: TGTGCCAGCAGCGCAGGGGTAACCCGCCAAGAGACCCAGTACTTC. The encoded protein is CASSAGVTRQETQYF.